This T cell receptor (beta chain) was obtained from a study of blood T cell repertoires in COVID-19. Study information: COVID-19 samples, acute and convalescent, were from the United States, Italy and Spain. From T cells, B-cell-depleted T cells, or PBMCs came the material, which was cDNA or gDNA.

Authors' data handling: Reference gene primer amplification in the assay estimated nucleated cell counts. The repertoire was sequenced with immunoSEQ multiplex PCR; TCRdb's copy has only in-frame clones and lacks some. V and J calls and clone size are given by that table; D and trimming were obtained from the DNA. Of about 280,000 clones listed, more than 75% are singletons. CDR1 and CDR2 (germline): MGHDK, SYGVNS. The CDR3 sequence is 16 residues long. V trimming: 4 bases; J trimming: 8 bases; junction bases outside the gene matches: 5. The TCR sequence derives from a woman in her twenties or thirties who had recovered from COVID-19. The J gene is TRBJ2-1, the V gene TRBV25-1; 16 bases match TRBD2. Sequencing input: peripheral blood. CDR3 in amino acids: CASSAGTSGRVDEQFF. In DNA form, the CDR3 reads TGTGCCAGCAGTGCCGGGACTAGCGGGAGGGTAGATGAGCAGTTCTTC.